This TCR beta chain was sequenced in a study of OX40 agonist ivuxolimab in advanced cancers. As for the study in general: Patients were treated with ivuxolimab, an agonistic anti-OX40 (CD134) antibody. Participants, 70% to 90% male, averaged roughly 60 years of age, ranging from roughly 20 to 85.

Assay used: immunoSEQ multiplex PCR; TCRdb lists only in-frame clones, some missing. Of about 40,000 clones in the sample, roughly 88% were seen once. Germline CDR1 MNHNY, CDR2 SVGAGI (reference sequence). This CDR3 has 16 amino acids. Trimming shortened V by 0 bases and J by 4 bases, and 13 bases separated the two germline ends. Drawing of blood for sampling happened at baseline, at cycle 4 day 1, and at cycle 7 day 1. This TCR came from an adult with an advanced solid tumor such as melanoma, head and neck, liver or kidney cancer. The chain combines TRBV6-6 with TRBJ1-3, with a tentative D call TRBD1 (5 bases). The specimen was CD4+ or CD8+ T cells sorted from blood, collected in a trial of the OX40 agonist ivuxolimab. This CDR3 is CASSYSRQGGGNTIYF. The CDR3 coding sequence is TGTGCCAGCAGTTACTCCAGGCAGGGAGGGGGAAACACCATATATTTT.